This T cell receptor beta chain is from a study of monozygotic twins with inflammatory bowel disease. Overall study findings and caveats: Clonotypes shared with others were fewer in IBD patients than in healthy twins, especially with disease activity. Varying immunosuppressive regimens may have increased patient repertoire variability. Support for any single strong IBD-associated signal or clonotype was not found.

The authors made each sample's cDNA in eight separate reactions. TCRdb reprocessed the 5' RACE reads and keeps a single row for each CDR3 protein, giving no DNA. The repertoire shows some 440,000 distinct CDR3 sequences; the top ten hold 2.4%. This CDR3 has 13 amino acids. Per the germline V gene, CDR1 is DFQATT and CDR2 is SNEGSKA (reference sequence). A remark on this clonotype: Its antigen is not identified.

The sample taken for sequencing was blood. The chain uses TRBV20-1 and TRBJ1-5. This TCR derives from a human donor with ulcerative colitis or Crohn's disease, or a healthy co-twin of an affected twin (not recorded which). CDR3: CSASAGGNQPQHF.